This is a list of T cell receptor beta chains from one sample in a study of shared T cell receptors in the human thymus. Here immunoSEQ multiplex PCR was the method, and the copy in TCRdb shows in-frame clones only, minus some. Found here are hundreds of thousands of clones, 88% of them singletons; the top ten hold over 0.008%. These data were also reused for a study on human thymus T cells.

Sequencing was performed on thymocytes. These receptors were obtained from a boy younger than two with a congenital heart defect. CDR3s include the opening cysteine and the closing phenylalanine or tryptophan.

CDR3: CATHRGANTEAFF
V: TRBV27

CDR3: CASSGIRAGGDPDTQYF
V: TRBV25-1

CDR3: CAWSVRLFSGNTIYF
V: TRBV30

CDR3: CASIRGDVYGYTF
V: TRBV2

CDR3: CASSTRLAAYNEQFF
V: TRBV19

CDR3: CASGLLRQGGSDTQYF
V: TRBV12-5

CDR3: CASSQDPGGGVGELFF
V: TRBV4-3

CDR3: CAWRGGDRANVLTF
V: TRBV30

CDR3: CASSGLDRGDQPQHF
V: TRBV14

CDR3: CASSLRQGLSYEQYF
V: TRBV28

CDR3: CASSLVDDSNYEQYF
V: TRBV7-6

CDR3: CASSPARETQYF
V: TRBV2

CDR3: CASSPGVGGPSGELFF
V: TRBV14

CDR3: CASSEPGQGYEQYF
V: TRBV6-1

CDR3: CASSVGLSGETQYF
V: TRBV9

CDR3: CASSQDGGADTEAFF
V: TRBV4-3

CDR3: CASSANGGRGRGSYNEQFF
V: TRBV16

CDR3: CASSSGNGQFF
V: TRBV19

CDR3: CASSVGRTSGSRSRNEQFF
V: TRBV9

CDR3: CASSQVMRERDEQFF
V: TRBV4-3

CDR3: CASSAYRDTGHEQYF
V: TRBV7-2

CDR3: CASSATSGSNNEQFF
V: TRBV5-1

CDR3: CASSQAPGGTDGYTF
V: TRBV4-2

CDR3: CASRQGKLYEQYF
V: TRBV7-2

CDR3: CASSRGDSSSYEQYF
V: TRBV25-1

CDR3: CASSHGTGGRGFTEAFF
V: TRBV28

CDR3: CASSLWFFSGRGSYNEQFF
V: TRBV5-1

CDR3: CASSEVGDWGEADTGELFF
V: TRBV6-1

CDR3: CASSMSGTSGEQFF
V: TRBV19

CDR3: CASSQVQGSADTQYF
V: TRBV4-3

CDR3: CASRAQGADYGYTF
V: TRBV28

CDR3: CASSYGQGGNEQFF
V: TRBV6-5

CDR3: CASRDRGEQYF
V: TRBV27

CDR3: CASSLGGGTGYISYEQYF
V: TRBV7-2

CDR3: CASSFPGASGYNEQFF
V: TRBV5-4

CDR3: CASSLVRRVWRTDTQYF
V: TRBV5-1